This is a list of T cell receptor beta chains from one sample in a study of cytomegalovirus exposure and HLA in healthy donors. The method was immunoSEQ multiplex PCR; TCRdb's version includes in-frame clones alone and lacks a portion of them. The sample carries some 190,000 clones, around 81% recorded once. Input material: PBMCs. Receptor source: a man between 18 and 29 years old in good health and CMV-seronegative. The CDR3 runs from the conserved cysteine through the conserved F or W. D genes are given only for firm matches. Size tells how often a clone was seen (once, few, many) or the class of an expanded clone, and some rows leave it out.

NA,TRBV11-3,TRBJ2-1,NA,TGTGCCAGCAGCTTGAAGCCTAATGAGCAGTTCTTC,CASSLKPNEQFF
TRBD1,TRBV14,TRBJ2-3,NA,TGTGCCAGCAGTCTAAGGACAGGCCACACAGATACGCAGTATTTT,CASSLRTGHTDTQYF
NA,TRBV11-2,TRBJ1-5,NA,TGTGCCAGCAGCAACCAGCGGAATCAGCCCCAGCATTTT,CASSNQRNQPQHF
TRBD2,TRBV5-4,TRBJ2-2,NA,TGTGCCAGCAGCTTGGGACTAGCGGGTCCTACCGGGGAGCTGTTTTTT,CASSLGLAGPTGELFF
TRBD1,TRBV5-4,TRBJ1-1,NA,TGTGCCAGCAGCTTGAGGGACAGGGACACTGAAGCTTTCTTT,CASSLRDRDTEAFF
TRBD2,TRBV27,TRBJ2-7,once,TGTGCCAGCAGTTTAGCGGGAGCCACGTCCTCCGAGCAGTACTTC,CASSLAGATSSEQYF
TRBD1,TRBV7-6,TRBJ2-7,NA,TGTGCCAGCAGCTGGGGACAGGGGGCAGCCTACGAGCAGTACTTC,CASSWGQGAAYEQYF
TRBD1,TRBV28,TRBJ2-3,NA,TGTGCCAGCAGCCTACCCCGGACAGGGTACGCAGATACGCAGTATTTT,CASSLPRTGYADTQYF
TRBD2,TRBV4-1,TRBJ2-3,NA,TGCGCCAGCAGCCCCCGGCCTCTAGCGGTACAGCCTAGCACAGATACGCAGTATTTT,CASSPRPLAVQPSTDTQYF
NA,TRBV5-1,TRBJ1-1,NA,TGCGCCAGCAACCTGGTGGGGGGGCGGCACATGAACACTGAAGCTTTCTTT,CASNLVGGRHMNTEAFF
TRBD2,TRBV29-1,TRBJ2-3,NA,TGCAGCGCTGGTGACGGGGGGGCTAGCACAGATACGCAGTATTTT,CSAGDGGASTDTQYF
NA,TRBV6-5,TRBJ2-5,NA,TGTGCCAGCAGTTACTTTGGGCCTCGGGAGACCCAGTACTTC,CASSYFGPRETQYF
NA,TRBV5-1,TRBJ2-7,NA,TGCGCCAGCAGCCAGTTACAGGGACACTCCTACGAGCAGTACTTC,CASSQLQGHSYEQYF
NA,TRBV11-2,TRBJ2-5,NA,TGTGCCAGCAGCCTGGGGGCCGCAGAGACCCAGTACTTC,CASSLGAAETQYF
NA,TRBV5-8,TRBJ2-7,NA,TGTGCCAGCAGCTTGGGCGTATACCGCTACGAGCAGTACTTC,CASSLGVYRYEQYF
TRBD1,TRBV12-5,TRBJ2-7,NA,TGTGCTAGTGGTTCTCCAACAATCCGGGACAGGAGCTACGAGCAGTACTTC,CASGSPTIRDRSYEQYF
NA,TRBV7-2,TRBJ2-7,NA,TGTGCCAGCAGGGGAGAGCGGATCGAGCAGTACTTC,CASRGERIEQYF
NA,TRBV4-3,TRBJ1-1,NA,TGCGCCAGCAGCCAAGAGTACAATATGAACACTGAAGCTTTCTTT,CASSQEYNMNTEAFF
TRBD1,TRBV20-1,TRBJ1-1,NA,TGCAGTGCAGGGACAGATGAAGCTTTCTTT,CSAGTDEAFF
TRBD1,TRBV7-9,TRBJ2-7,few,TGTGCCAGCAGCTTACCCGGGACAGGGACCTACGAGCAGTACTTC,CASSLPGTGTYEQYF
NA,TRBV9,TRBJ2-3,NA,TGTGCCAGCAGCGGTGACTTGCTAGCGTCCCTTGGCAATACGCAGTATTTT,CASSGDLLASLGNTQYF
TRBD1,TRBV5-5,TRBJ1-6,NA,TGTGCCAGCAGCCCTATTGACAGGGAGCATTCACCCCTCCACTTT,CASSPIDREHSPLHF
NA,TRBV10-3,TRBJ1-2,NA,TGTGCCATCAGTGCTGCTTCATCCAGGGCCTATTATGGCTACACCTTC,CAISAASSRAYYGYTF
NA,TRBV25-1,TRBJ2-7,NA,TGTGCCAGCAGTGATTTGAGGAGCCCGACCTACGAGCAGTACTTC,CASSDLRSPTYEQYF
TRBD2,TRBV9,TRBJ2-1,NA,TGTGCCAGCAGTCAGACTAGCGGATCCTACAATGAGCAGTTCTTC,CASSQTSGSYNEQFF
NA,TRBV9,TRBJ2-1,NA,TGTGCCAGCAGCGTAGACTTTACCAATGAGCAGTTCTTC,CASSVDFTNEQFF
NA,TRBV7-2,TRBJ1-2,few,TGTGCCAGCAGCTTAGAACAACCTACAGGGATCGAGTATGGCTACACCTTC,CASSLEQPTGIEYGYTF
NA,TRBV21-1,TRBJ1-5,NA,NA,CASTWAGGNQPQHF
TRBD1,TRBV18,TRBJ1-2,NA,TGTGCCAGCCAAAAGGAGGGGGCCTCTTACGGCTACACCTTC,CASQKEGASYGYTF
TRBD1,TRBV10-3,TRBJ2-2,NA,TGTGCCATCAGTGGGACAGGGGGCACCGGGGAGCTGTTTTTT,CAISGTGGTGELFF
TRBD2,TRBV4-2,TRBJ2-2,few,TGTGCCAGCAGCCAAGATCGGGGGACTAGCGGGAGGGACAACACCGGGGAGCTGTTTTTT,CASSQDRGTSGRDNTGELFF
NA,TRBV5-6,TRBJ2-3,NA,TGTGCCAGCAGCGATCCAAGGCGGCTCAGCACAGATACGCAGTATTTT,CASSDPRRLSTDTQYF
NA,TRBV28,TRBJ1-2,NA,TGTGCCAGCATTGACAGTAACTATGGCTACACCTTC,CASIDSNYGYTF
TRBD2,TRBV18,TRBJ2-5,NA,TGTGCCAGCTCACCACCTACTAGCGGGGGACCGTTTCAAGAGACCCAGTACTTC,CASSPPTSGGPFQETQYF
TRBD1,TRBV7-9,TRBJ2-7,few,TGCGCCAGCGGATCCGGGACAGGGGGACGGGAGCAGTACTTC,CASGSGTGGREQYF
NA,TRBV7-6,TRBJ1-1,NA,TGTGCCAGCAGCTTAGGGGTGGGGGGAACTGAAGCTTTCTTT,CASSLGVGGTEAFF
NA,TRBV6-5,TRBJ1-3,NA,TGTGCCAGCAGTGCGGATCTCCTGAGAAACACCATATATTTT,CASSADLLRNTIYF
TRBD1,TRBV12-5,TRBJ1-1,NA,TGTGCTAGTGGTTTGATGGGACAGGGCTGGACTGAAGCTTTCTTT,CASGLMGQGWTEAFF
NA,TRBV5-1,TRBJ2-2,NA,TGCGCCAGCAGCGGGAGCTACGCCCAGGTGGGCGGGGAGCTGGTTTTT,CASSGSYAQVGGELVF
NA,TRBV5-3,TRBJ2-1,NA,TGTGCCAGAAACGAACAGGGTAGTTACAATGAGCAGTTCTTC,CARNEQGSYNEQFF
TRBD2,TRBV7-2,TRBJ2-1,NA,TGTGCCAGCAGTGGGACTAGCTGGGCAGGGCAGTTCTTC,CASSGTSWAGQFF